This T cell receptor (beta chain) comes out of a study of Graves' ophthalmopathy and Graves' hyperthyroidism. Study context: Pretreatment peripheral blood was obtained at initial diagnosis.

Comment on this clonotype: What it recognizes is unknown.

With a duration under 3 months, ophthalmopathy in the donors showed moderate-to-severe activity, CAS ≥3 and NOSPECS ≥4. Clinicians diagnosed using symptoms, serum thyroxine, TRAb, thyroid ultrasound and orbital computed tomography. Overall study results and limits: Progression of ophthalmopathy was predicted by the model with about 66% sensitivity and roughly 74% specificity.

CDR1 and CDR2 from the germline V gene are SGHNT and YENEEA. The CDR3 contains 17 residues. V shed 1 base, J shed 7 bases, and the junction held 12 bases outside the gene matches. RNA served as the template for amplifying TCR beta CDR3 regions. An opening RT-PCR round employed HTBI primers and preceded a second-round multiplex PCR. Each CDR3 protein is one row after TCRdb ran MiXCR on the multiplex PCR reads. The sample has approximately 160,000 distinct CDR3 sequences, 30% to 45% seen once. The chain carries TRBV11-3 and TRBJ1-5; 8 bases match TRBD1. The sequence was collected from a woman aged 40-49 years with Graves' ophthalmopathy. Specimen: peripheral blood. The CDR3 reads CASSLGAGRGPGQPQHF. In DNA form, the CDR3 reads TGTGCCAGCAGCTTAGGGGCCGGCAGGGGGCCGGGACAGCCCCAGCATTTT.